Below are 13 T cell receptor beta chains sequenced from a single sample in a study of shared clonotypes between healthy human individuals. This table comes from immunoSEQ multiplex PCR, and its TCRdb copy is limited to in-frame clones, with some not included. This sample has approximately 240,000 clones; 65% to 70% occur once, and the top ten carry over 8.5%. Sequences were obtained from memory CD4+ T cells sorted from blood. The subset here: CD45RA-negative fraction. The receptors derive from a man aged 25 to 40 in good health.

The genes are TRBV10-3 and TRBJ2-5; 13 nucleotides line up with TRBD2. The V gene's germline CDR1 is ENHRY and CDR2 SYGVKD. The CDR3 spans 19 residues. Losses at the gene ends were 4 bases for V and 4 bases for J; bases not matched to a gene: 15. CDR3 sequence: CAISAPEGLAGPGSETQYF. DNA for the CDR3: TGTGCCATCAGTGCCCCCGAGGGACTAGCGGGACCAGGTTCAGAGACCCAGTACTTC.

Points on this clone: Other DNA sequences of this sample code for an identical CDR3. The J gene is TRBJ2-1, the V gene TRBV9; D gene ambiguous. Germline V CDR1 and CDR2: SGDLS, YYNGEE. The germline V and J ends were trimmed by 4 bases and 4 bases, with 15 bases remaining between them. CDR3 length: 15 residues. The CDR3 bases are TGTGCCAGCAGCCCGATCCCGGCAACATACAATGAGCAGTTCTTC. The encoded protein is CASSPIPATYNEQFF.

J is TRBJ2-2 and V is TRBV5-4; 7 positions match TRBD2. The CDR3 covers 16 residues. CDR1 is SGHNT and CDR2 is YYREEE in the germline V gene (reference sequence). The ends lost 6 bases at V and 5 bases at J; junction bases unmatched: 13. The CDR3 sequence is CASTLGTQRGTGELFF. DNA for the CDR3: TGTGCCAGCACCCTTGGTACGCAGCGGGGTACCGGGGAGCTGTTTTTT.

The chain is built from TRBV18 and TRBJ2-5; TRBD2 might be the D (5 bases). The V end was cut by 0 bases, the J end by 4 bases, with 15 bases between. This CDR3 has 16 residues. Germline CDR1 reads KGHSH; CDR2 reads LQKENI. The CDR3 loop reads CASSPPNNLAGETQYF. In DNA, the CDR3 is TGTGCCAGCTCACCACCAAATAACCTAGCAGGAGAGACCCAGTACTTC.

The V gene is TRBV7-8, the J gene TRBJ2-3, with 8 bases fitting TRBD2. V shed 6 bases, J shed 1 base, and the junction held 12 bases outside the gene matches. CDR3 length: 17 amino acids. Germline V CDR1 and CDR2: SGHVS, FQNEAQ. The CDR3 reads CASSQRDKLAGTDTQYF. CDR3 nucleotides: TGTGCCAGCAGTCAAAGGGACAAACTAGCGGGCACAGATACGCAGTATTTT. Combining the CDR3 with reference TRBV7-8 and TRBJ2-3 gives the whole variable domain GAGVSQSPRYKVAKRGQDVALRCDPISGHVSLFWYQQALGQGPEFLTYFQNEAQLDKSGLPSDRFFAERPEGSVSTLKIQRTQQEDSAVYLCASSQRDKLAGTDTQYFGPGTRLTVL.

This clone came up many times. This rearrangement joins TRBV6-5 to TRBJ2-7; no reliable D call. Germline CDR1 reads MNHEY; CDR2 reads SVGAGI. V lost 8 bases, J lost 3 bases, and 14 bases lay in between. CDR3 length equals 13 residues. This CDR3 reads CASGVEPNYEQYF. Written as DNA, the CDR3 is TGTGCCAGCGGAGTGGAGCCCAACTACGAGCAGTACTTC.

This rearrangement joins TRBV12-2 to TRBJ2-3; the table names TRBD2, a call not compared with the DNA. TRBV12-2 is a pseudogene. The CDR3 contains 19 residues. The CDR3 DNA reads as TGTGCAAGTCGCCTAGGACTAGCGGGAGCCTTAATTTGCACAGATACGCAGTATTTT. It specifies CASRLGLAGALICTDTQYF.

This chain connects TRBV7-9 to TRBJ2-7; 11 nucleotides line up with TRBD2. From germline, CDR1 is SEHNR and CDR2 FQNEAQ (reference sequence). With V trimmed by 3 bases and J by 12 bases, 4 bases remained unmatched. The CDR3 is made up of 12 amino acids. The CDR3 reads CASSLTSGKLYF. CDR3 coding DNA: TGTGCCAGCAGCTTGACTAGCGGGAAGCTGTACTTC.

The chain carries TRBV19 and TRBJ2-1; D is undetermined. The CDR3 extends over 12 amino acids. Per the germline V gene, CDR1 is LNHDA and CDR2 is SQIVND (reference sequence). The germline V and J ends were trimmed by 4 bases and 6 bases, with 7 bases remaining between them. CDR3 in DNA: TGTGCCAGTAGTAGTAAGGGCAATGAGCAGTTCTTC. Translation gives CASSSKGNEQFF.

The V gene is TRBV19, the J gene TRBJ1-2; 8 positions agree with TRBD1. The V and J ends lost 4 bases and 6 bases, in that order; junction bases with no gene match: 10. The CDR3 has 15 residues. From germline, CDR1 is LNHDA and CDR2 SQIVND (reference sequence). Here the CDR3 DNA reads TGTGCCAGTAGTAGGGGGGACAGGAGGGCTGATGGCTACACCTTC. Amino acids: CASSRGDRRADGYTF.

About this clone itself: The junction and the germline gene differ at one end; a read error may be behind it. In the same sample, other DNA sequences code for this CDR3. V and J are TRBV19 and TRBJ1-5; D is uncertain. CDR1 and CDR2 from the germline V gene are LNHDA and SQIVND (reference sequence). This CDR3 is built from 12 residues. CDR3 nucleotides: TGTGCTAGTAGCATCCGGATGCAGCCCCAGCATTTT. Its translation is CASSIRMQPQHF.

V is TRBV6-1 and J is TRBJ2-3; D gene ambiguous. CDR3 length: 15 residues. The V end was cut by 6 bases, the J end by 0 bases, with 13 bases between. Per germline, CDR1 MNHNS and CDR2 SASEGT. CDR3 DNA sequence: TGTGCCAGCAGCGAAAGCATACATAGCACAGATACGCAGTATTTT. Translated, it gives CASSESIHSTDTQYF.

This chain joins TRBV28 and TRBJ2-7, with D possibly being TRBD2 (6 bases). This CDR3 region has 14 residues. Trimming took 6 bases from V and 3 from J, leaving 15 bases between them. Germline V lookup: CDR1 MDHEN, CDR2 SYDVKM. In nucleotides, the CDR3 is TGTGCCAGCAGGAGGAGGGACGGCCACTACGAGCAGTACTTC. It yields the protein CASRRRDGHYEQYF.